This T cell receptor beta chain emerged from a study of technical replicates of blood from a few donors (dated by TCRdb to 2016 to 2017). About this clone itself: Its antigen is still unknown. No much larger clone exists at a distance of one base, and base qualities are not known.

From the cysteine up to the phenylalanine, the CDR3 has a length of 16 residues. Only CDR3 DNA remains: 48 bases, in frame from the first base. The germline V gene (reference sequence) yields SGHNT for CDR1 and YYREEE for CDR2. V and J are trimmed by 6 bases and 1 base, and the gene matches miss 7 bases of the junction. Libraries came from the immunoSEQ multiplex PCR assay. TCRdb took this table from immuneACCESS and kept in-frame rearrangements with V and J called. Such tables lack part of the clones; where checked against another copy, unresolved V genes explain under half of the gap, and the rest is unexplained. The sample profile shows about 68,000 clones; about 97% of them were found once. The ten top clones hold about 0.24% of the sample.

Material: T cells isolated from PBMCs. This TCR came from a human donor in good health. The rearranged segments are TRBV5-4 and TRBJ2-1, with TRBD2 matching 10 junction bases. The sequence in DNA is TGTGCCAGCAAAGCGGGAGGGCTAGTATCCTACAATGAGCAGTTCTTC. This is translated as CASKAGGLVSYNEQFF.